The 17 T cell receptor beta chains listed next were all sequenced from one sample in a study of control samples from healthy donors and cancer patients. Some clones are missing from TCRdb's copy, which holds only in-frame ones; the method was immunoSEQ multiplex PCR. In the table there are under 150,000 clones, around 90% of which are singletons. Sequencing was performed on blood. These receptors were obtained from a man aged 25-40 years in good health.

The chain joins TRBV29-1 to TRBJ2-1; 8 nucleotides line up with TRBD2. The CDR3 contains 16 residues. Germline CDR1 SQVTM, CDR2 ANQGSEA. J lost 6 bases, V lost 6 bases, and 16 bases had no gene match. CDR3 sequence (DNA): TGCAGCGTCCAGGCCACTGGGACTAGGAGTTTCAATGAGCAGTTCTTC. Translating it yields CSVQATGTRSFNEQFF.

This chain connects TRBV12-5 to TRBJ1-3; no reliable D call. The CDR3 runs to 18 residues. Germline V gene sequence: CDR1 LGHNT, CDR2 FRNRAP. Trimming stripped 2 bases from V and 0 bases from J, with 17 bases between. CDR3 in amino acids: CASGLRRGQSISGNTIYF. The CDR3 DNA sequence: TGTGCTAGTGGTTTGCGGAGAGGTCAGTCGATCTCTGGAAACACCATATATTTT. The variable domain in full, with the rest retrieved from reference TRBV12-5 and TRBJ1-3, is DARVTQTPRHKVTEMGQEVTMRCQPILGHNTVFWYRQTMMQGLELLAYFRNRAPLDDSGMPKDRFSAEMPDATLATLKIQPSEPRDSAVYFCASGLRRGQSISGNTIYFGEGSWLTVV.

This clone was observed a few times. The V call is TRBV4-1, the J call TRBJ2-7, with D perhaps matching TRBD1 or TRBD2 (6 bases each). Germline V CDR1 and CDR2: MGHRA, YSYEKL. The CDR3 is 15 residues long. Trimming took off 4 bases at V and 2 bases at J, with 15 bases between the two ends. CDR3 sequence reads: CASSPGGGRTYEQYF. CDR3 nucleotide sequence: TGCGCCAGCAGCCCAGGAGGGGGGCGTACCTACGAGCAGTACTTC.

The rearrangement uses TRBV11-3 and TRBJ1-3, with D possibly matching TRBD1 (6 bases). V dropped 5 bases and J dropped 0 bases, with 17 bases sitting between them. The CDR3 totals 17 residues. The germline V gene has CDR1 SGHNT and CDR2 YENEEA. The CDR3 region is CASSPGDRQSSGNTIYF. CDR3 DNA sequence: TGTGCCAGCAGCCCCGGCGACAGGCAGAGCTCTGGAAACACCATATATTTT.

The gene calls are TRBV7-2 and TRBJ2-1; D remains ambiguous. Trimming left V 1 base short and J 4 bases short, with 5 bases between. The CDR3 contains 13 residues. Germline V gene data show CDR1 as SGHTA and CDR2 as FQGNSA. CDR3 DNA sequence: TGTGCCAGCAGCTTAGGCAGGTACAATGAGCAGTTCTTC. It yields the protein CASSLGRYNEQFF.

The J gene is TRBJ1-1, the V gene TRBV12-3 or TRBV12-4; no reliable D call. The V end lost 4 bases, the J end lost 4 bases, and 10 bases lay between the germline ends. This CDR3 is built from 13 residues. CDR3 region: CASSSAYVTEAFF. In DNA form, the CDR3 reads TGTGCCAGCAGTTCTGCGTACGTCACTGAAGCTTTCTTT.

CDR3: CAWSLGIGNTDTQYF. CDR3 coding DNA: TGTGCCTGGAGTTTAGGCATCGGCAACACAGATACGCAGTATTTT. V usage is TRBV30 and J usage is TRBJ2-3, with D unclear. This CDR3 has 15 amino acids. Germline V lookup: CDR1 GTSNPN, CDR2 SVGIG (reference sequence). Trimming stripped 2 bases from V and 2 bases from J, with 14 bases between. The full variable domain, completed using reference TRBV30 and TRBJ2-3, is SQTIHQWPATLVQPVGSPLSLECTVEGTSNPNLYWYRQAAGRGLQLLFYSVGIGQISSEVPQNLSASRPQDRQFILSSKKLLLSDSGFYLCAWSLGIGNTDTQYFGPGTRLTVL.

The gene calls are TRBV27 and TRBJ2-3; no firm D call. The V end was cut by 6 bases, the J end by 2 bases, with 15 bases between. The germline V gene has CDR1 MNHEY and CDR2 SMNVEV (reference sequence). The CDR3 sequence is 15 residues long. CDR3 coding DNA: TGTGCCAGCAGACGCGACCCTCTGCCCACAGATACGCAGTATTTT. Translation: CASRRDPLPTDTQYF.

The gene calls are TRBV27 and TRBJ2-2; the match to TRBD2 covers 10 bases. The length of the CDR3 is 15 residues. V dropped 1 base and J dropped 5; count of bases not matched to a gene: 1. CDR1 is MNHEY and CDR2 is SMNVEV in the germline V gene (reference sequence). The chain's CDR3 is CASSLYSGRTGELFF. The CDR3 DNA reads TGTGCCAGCAGTTTATATAGCGGGAGGACCGGGGAGCTGTTTTTT.

The J gene is TRBJ2-6, the V gene TRBV6-5; D is unclear. CDR1 MNHEY and CDR2 SVGAGI come from the germline V gene. This CDR3 is built from 15 residues. The V and J ends lost 6 bases and 3 bases respectively, with 12 bases between them. The CDR3 sequence: CASSNIWVGANVLTF. In DNA, the CDR3 is TGTGCCAGCAGCAACATCTGGGTTGGGGCCAACGTCCTGACTTTC.

The gene calls are TRBV4-1 and TRBJ1-4; unclear D gene. CDR3 length: 12 residues. Germline V gene sequence: CDR1 MGHRA, CDR2 YSYEKL. The V end was cut by 0 bases, the J end by 12 bases, with 8 bases between. The CDR3 region is CASSQELRELFF. Here the CDR3 DNA reads TGCGCCAGCAGCCAAGAACTTAGGGAACTGTTTTTT.

V usage is TRBV28 and J usage is TRBJ2-7; the D gene is possibly TRBD1 (6 bases). V lost 4 bases, J lost 6 bases, and 13 bases lay in between. The V gene's germline CDR1 is MDHEN and CDR2 SYDVKM. The CDR3 totals 13 residues. The CDR3 is CASSWKTGSEQYF. DNA of the CDR3: TGTGCCAGCAGTTGGAAGACAGGTTCCGAGCAGTACTTC.

The V and J genes are TRBV28 and TRBJ1-2, with D perhaps TRBD1 (6 bases). CDR1 and CDR2 (germline): MDHEN, SYDVKM. The CDR3 has 12 residues. Trimming pared 11 bases from V and 7 bases from J, leaving 17 bases between. CDR3 sequence: CAATGTGSGYTF. DNA of the CDR3: TGTGCCGCAACAGGGACGGGGAGTGGCTACACCTTC.

There are a few counts of this clone. V is TRBV6-2 or TRBV6-3 and J is TRBJ2-7; 7 bases align to TRBD1. The J segment lost 4 bases and the V segment lost 2 bases, leaving 5 bases of the junction unmatched. Germline-derived CDR1 and CDR2 are MNHEY and SVGEGT. CDR3 size: 14 residues. The DNA for the CDR3 is TGTGCCAGCAGTTACGGGACAGAGGGATACGAGCAGTACTTC. Translated: CASSYGTEGYEQYF.

The rearrangement joins TRBV7-8 to TRBJ1-4, with 7 bases matching TRBD1. The CDR3 sequence is 16 residues long. With 4 bases clipped from V and 7 bases from J, the junction kept 12 bases outside the gene matches. The germline CDR1 and CDR2 sequences are SGHVS and FQNEAQ. DNA for the CDR3: TGTGCCAGCAGCTCAATTCAGGGGGGAGTAGGTGAAAAACTGTTTTTT. It encodes CASSSIQGGVGEKLFF.

The V and J genes are TRBV6-2 or TRBV6-3 and TRBJ2-1; TRBD2 matches at 8 bases. Germline V gene lookup returns CDR1 MNHEY and CDR2 SVGEGT. This CDR3 region has 12 residues. The trim removed 0 bases at V and 13 bases at J, leaving 2 bases unmatched. In nucleotides, the CDR3 is TGTGCCAGCAGTTACTCCGGGAGGGTTCAGTTCTTC. Translating gives CASSYSGRVQFF.

V and J are TRBV27 and TRBJ2-7; 9 bases agree with TRBD1. Trimming cost V 4 bases and J 3 bases; bases outside gene matches: 4. CDR1 MNHEY and CDR2 SMNVEV come from the germline V gene (reference sequence). This CDR3 contains 14 residues. The CDR3 DNA sequence: TGTGCCAGCAGTTACGGGACAGGGATCTACGAGCAGTACTTC. The encoded protein is CASSYGTGIYEQYF.